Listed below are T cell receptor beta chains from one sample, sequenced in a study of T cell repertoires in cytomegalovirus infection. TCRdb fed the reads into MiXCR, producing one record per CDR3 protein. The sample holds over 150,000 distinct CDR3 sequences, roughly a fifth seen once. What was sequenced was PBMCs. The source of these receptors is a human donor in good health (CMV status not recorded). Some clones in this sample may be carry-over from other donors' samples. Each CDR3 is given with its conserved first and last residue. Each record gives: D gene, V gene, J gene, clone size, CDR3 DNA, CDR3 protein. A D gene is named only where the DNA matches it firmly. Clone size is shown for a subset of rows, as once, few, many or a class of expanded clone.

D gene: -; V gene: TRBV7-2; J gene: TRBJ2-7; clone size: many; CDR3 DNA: TGTGCCAGCAGCTTTGTACAGACCTACGAGCAGTACTTC; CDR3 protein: CASSFVQTYEQYF
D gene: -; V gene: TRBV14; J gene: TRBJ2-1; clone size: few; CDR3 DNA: TGTGCCAGCAGCCAAGAGATGGCCAGCAATGAGCAGTTCTTC; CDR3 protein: CASSQEMASNEQFF
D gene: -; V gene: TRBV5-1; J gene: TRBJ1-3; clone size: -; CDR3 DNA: TGCGCCAGCAGCTTGGGACCCCAGACAACAGCCTTCTCTGGAAACACCATATATTTT; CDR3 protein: CASSLGPQTTAFSGNTIYF
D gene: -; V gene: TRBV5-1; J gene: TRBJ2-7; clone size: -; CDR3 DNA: TGCGCCAGCAGCTTGGACGCGGGGTTCGACGAGCAGTACTTC; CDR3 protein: CASSLDAGFDEQYF
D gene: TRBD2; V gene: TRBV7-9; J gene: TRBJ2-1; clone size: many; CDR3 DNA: TGTGCCAGCAGCTTACCCTTTCGCCTAGCGGGAGTTTACAATGAGCAGTTCTTC; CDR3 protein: CASSLPFRLAGVYNEQFF
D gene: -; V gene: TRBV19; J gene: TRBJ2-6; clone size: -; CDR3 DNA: TGTGCCAGTAGTATAGTCGGGGGAAGTGGGGCCAACGTCCTGACTTTC; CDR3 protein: CASSIVGGSGANVLTF
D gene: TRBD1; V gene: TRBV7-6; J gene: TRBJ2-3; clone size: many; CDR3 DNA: TGTGCCAGCAGCTTAGGACAGGGGGTTTCTAGCACAGATACGCAGTATTTT; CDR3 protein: CASSLGQGVSSTDTQYF
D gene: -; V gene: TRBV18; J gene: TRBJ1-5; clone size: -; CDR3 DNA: TGTGCCAGCTCACCAACATCAGGGGAACTTCAGCCCCAGCATTTT; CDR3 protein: CASSPTSGELQPQHF
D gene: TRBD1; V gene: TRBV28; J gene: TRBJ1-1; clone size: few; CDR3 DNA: TGTGCCAGCAGTAGAGGGGGGACAGGGGGTCAAACTGAAGCTTTCTTT; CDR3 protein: CASSRGGTGGQTEAFF
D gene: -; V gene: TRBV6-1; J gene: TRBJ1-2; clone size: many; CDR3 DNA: TGTGCCAGCAGTGAAGATGGCCCTGGCTACACCTTC; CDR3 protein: CASSEDGPGYTF